This T cell receptor (beta chain) was obtained from a study of metastatic and nonmetastatic thyroid tumors. Study results and limitations: For both blood and tumor, malignant thyroid tumors reportedly showed significantly higher TCR beta diversity than benign nodules did.

Concerning this clone itself: The antigen remains unidentified.

TCRdb re-called the PCR reads via MiXCR. This sample has 25,000 to 30,000 clones, with 20% to 25% found just once. None of the patients had undergone any treatment ahead of thyroid surgery. Sequences were obtained from blood. The sequence was collected from a female donor with papillary thyroid cancer or a benign thyroid nodule (not recorded which). Some clones in this sample may be carry-over from other donors' samples.

CDR3 nucleotide sequence: TGTGCCAGTCGCCCCGGACAGGCCAGGGACACTGAAGCTTTCTTT. Protein: CASRPGQARDTEAFF. The rearrangement uses TRBV19 and TRBJ1-1; 7 bases are shared with TRBD1. Germline CDR1 is LNHDA and CDR2 is SQIVND (reference sequence). V was pared by 8 bases and J by 3 bases, with 12 bases of the junction left unmatched. There are 15 residues in the CDR3.